Shown below are 11 T cell receptor beta chains from a single sample sequenced in a study of spatial heterogeneity in lung cancer. One entry per CDR3 protein results from TCRdb running MiXCR on the 5' RACE reads. The repertoire has about 6,900 distinct CDR3 sequences, roughly 6.1% of them found once; the top ten carry approximately 8.8%. The time point denotes: sample taken at primary tumor resection. Researchers sequenced whole RNA taken from tumor, nontumor lung or frozen PBMC without sorting. Source: normal lung tissue next to the tumor, taken at surgery. These receptors were collected from a female donor with early-stage non-small cell lung cancer.

Worth noting for this clonotype: This beta chain is an off-target read within a library intended for alpha chains, so its frequency means little. This chain uses TRBV7-9 with TRBJ2-1; D gene ambiguous. CDR3 length: 16 residues. Trimming took 2 bases from V and 0 from J, leaving 11 bases between them. CDR1 is SEHNR, CDR2 FQNEAQ, per germline (reference sequence). The CDR3 bases are TGTGCCAGCAGCTTAATTGGCAGTCTCTCCTACAATGAGCAGTTCTTC. Its translation is CASSLIGSLSYNEQFF.

This clonotype was counted many times. Because the library targeted alpha chains, this beta chain is an off-target read whose size means little. The rearrangement joins TRBV6-5 to TRBJ1-1, with a tentative D call TRBD1 (5 bases). Trimming took off 4 bases at V and 1 base at J, with 10 bases between the two ends. The CDR3 contains 14 residues. Germline loops: CDR1 MNHEY, CDR2 SVGAGI. CDR3 protein: CASSSFTGNTEAFF. The CDR3 DNA is TGTGCCAGCAGTTCCTTCACAGGGAACACTGAAGCTTTCTTT.

As for this clonotype: A library made for alpha chains picked up this beta chain off target, so its size means little. The chain combines TRBV5-1 with TRBJ1-2, with 8 nucleotides matching TRBD1. This CDR3 has 14 residues. CDR1 is SGHRS, CDR2 YFSETQ, per germline. J lost 6 bases, V lost 4 bases, and 8 bases had no gene match. CDR3 DNA sequence: TGCGCCAGCAGCAATGCAGGGGGCGCAGATGGCTACACCTTC. Translation gives CASSNAGGADGYTF.

Ten or more counts support this clonotype. This beta chain is a stray sequence in a library constructed for alpha chains; its clone size is not meaningful. The chain has TRBV29-1 and TRBJ2-6; D possibly corresponds to TRBD1 (6 bases). Deletions cut 7 bases from V and 3 bases from J, with 7 bases between. The CDR3 loop spans 12 amino acids. Looked up from germline, CDR1 is SQVTM and CDR2 is ANQGSEA. The CDR3 coding sequence is TGCAGCGCGACAGGTGGGGCCAACGTCCTGACTTTC. Translation gives CSATGGANVLTF.

This clonotype was detected a few times. Because the library targeted alpha chains, this beta chain is an off-target read whose size means little. The CDR3 DNA is TGCAGTGCTAGTGCTAGCGGGAGAGCAAATGAGCAGTTCTTC. It specifies CSASASGRANEQFF. This rearrangement joins TRBV20-1 to TRBJ2-1; 10 bases map to TRBD2. The V gene's germline CDR1 is DFQATT and CDR2 SNEGSKA (reference sequence). This CDR3 contains 14 residues. V shed 3 bases, J shed 7 bases, and the junction held 6 bases outside the gene matches.

This clonotype was recorded at least ten times. The library was built for alpha chains, so this beta chain is an off-target read and its size means little. CDR3 DNA: TGCGCCAGCAGCTTGGCGGGACTGAAAATGACCGGGGAGCTGTTTTTT. Encoded protein: CASSLAGLKMTGELFF. The chain carries TRBV5-1 and TRBJ2-2; the D gene is possibly TRBD2 (6 bases). V was cut by 0 bases and J by 5 bases, with 14 bases left in between. There are 16 residues in the CDR3. The germline V gene encodes CDR1 SGHRS and CDR2 YFSETQ.

There are many counts of this clonotype. Little can be read into the size of this beta chain, an off-target read in a library designed for alpha chains. The chain combines TRBV30 with TRBJ1-1; D is possibly TRBD1 (5 bases). V was clipped by 4 bases and J by 1 base, with 13 bases between them. The CDR3 runs 14 residues. The germline V gene has CDR1 GTSNPN and CDR2 SVGIG (reference sequence). CDR3 DNA sequence: TGTGCCTGGAACCTTGGGGGGTCGAACACTGAAGCTTTCTTT. It translates to CAWNLGGSNTEAFF.

By proportion, this clonotype is medium-sized (0.01 to 0.1%). Within a library made for alpha chains, this beta chain is off target, and its count is uninformative. The chain employs TRBV29-1 and TRBJ2-1, with 8 bases matching TRBD1. The germline CDR1 and CDR2 sequences are SQVTM and ANQGSEA. J was trimmed by 12 bases and V by 4 bases; bases with no gene match: 5. This CDR3 spans 11 amino acids. CDR3 nucleotide sequence: TGCAGCGTTGTAGGCGGGACAGGGCAGTTCTTC. Translating gives CSVVGGTGQFF.

Sample share makes this clonotype medium-sized. For a library built for alpha chains, this beta chain is a stray read; little rests on its size. V gene TRBV18 combines with J gene TRBJ1-3; D not certain. Germline CDR1 and CDR2: KGHSH and LQKENI. The germline V and J ends were trimmed by 4 bases and 0 bases, with 16 bases remaining between them. This CDR3 contains 17 residues. The CDR3 sequence: CASSHNIGGNSGNTIYF. DNA for the CDR3: TGTGCCAGCTCACACAATATCGGCGGCAACTCTGGAAACACCATATATTTT.

This clonotype came up many times. Found in a library prepared for alpha chains, this beta chain is an off-target read, and its abundance has little meaning. The chain joins TRBV30 to TRBJ2-7, with no clear D. Trimming cost V 3 bases and J 1 base, with 7 bases left between them. The germline gives CDR1 GTSNPN, CDR2 SVGIG (reference sequence). The CDR3 covers 12 residues. This CDR3 reads CAWRAFSYEQYF. The CDR3 nucleotides are TGTGCCTGGAGGGCATTTTCCTACGAGCAGTACTTC.

This clonotype is medium-sized (0.01 to 0.1%). Its ends do not fully match the called genes, so a read error is possible. For a library built for alpha chains, this beta chain is a stray read; little rests on its size. The chain combines TRBV4-2 with TRBJ2-7; 8 bases line up with TRBD2. The V gene's germline CDR1 is LGHNA and CDR2 YNFKEQ. CDR3 length: 12 residues. The CDR3 region is CASSGRANEQYF. Here the CDR3 DNA reads TGTGCTAGCAGCGGGAGAGCCAACGAGCAGTACTTC.